Each of the 5 T cell receptor beta chains below was sequenced from the same sample in a study of T-cell memory formation after mild COVID-19. TCRdb reprocessed the 5' RACE reads via MiXCR and lists one record per CDR3 protein. Among 250,000 to 350,000 distinct CDR3 sequences listed, roughly 19% were seen once. The sample comprised PBMCs or a T cell subset sorted from them (not recorded which). These receptors were taken from a man between 18 and 29 years old who had mild COVID-19 (a few samples of this study predate the infection). Cell type and time point are not known.

This chain connects TRBV12-3 or TRBV12-4 to TRBJ1-2; D not certain. Trimming removed 6 bases at V and 10 bases at J, with 9 bases between. The CDR3 has 10 residues. The CDR3 DNA reads as TGTGCCAGCAGCCGAGGTGACTACACCTTC. This codes for CASSRGDYTF.

The chain has TRBV7-2 and TRBJ2-3; no clear D gene. This CDR3 has 13 residues. Between the trimmed V and J ends, which lost 5 bases and 0 bases, there was a span of 6 bases. Germline-derived CDR1 and CDR2 are SGHTA and FQGNSA. The CDR3 sequence is CASSADSTDTQYF. CDR3 coding DNA: TGTGCCAGCAGCGCAGACAGCACAGATACGCAGTATTTT.

The rearrangement joins TRBV4-2 to TRBJ1-2, with D unclear. The ends were cut back, 1 base at V and 5 bases at J, with 11 bases in the middle. The CDR3 has 14 residues. CDR1 and CDR2 from the germline V gene are LGHNA and YNFKEQ. The CDR3 sequence is CASSQGLVGYGYTF. CDR3 DNA sequence: TGTGCCAGCAGCCAAGGTCTGGTTGGATATGGCTACACCTTC.

The V gene is TRBV15, the J gene TRBJ2-5; tentative D call: TRBD2 (5 bases). This CDR3 spans 11 amino acids. Germline assignment: CDR1 LNHNV and CDR2 YYDKDF (reference sequence). Trimming shortened V by 4 bases and J by 5 bases, and 5 bases separated the two germline ends. The CDR3 protein is CATSKRETQYF. CDR3 bases: TGTGCCACCAGCAAGCGGGAGACCCAGTACTTC.

J is TRBJ2-3 and V is TRBV15, with TRBD2 matching over 13 bases. V lost 3 bases and J lost 0; bases outside the gene matches: 0. The CDR3 is 16 amino acids. The germline gives CDR1 LNHNV, CDR2 YYDKDF (reference sequence). The CDR3 sequence: CATSRGLAGSTDTQYF. The CDR3 DNA is TGTGCCACCAGCAGGGGACTAGCGGGGAGCACAGATACGCAGTATTTT.